This record covers a single TCR beta chain. Its matching antigen is unknown. TCRdb analysed the 5' RACE reads with MiXCR anew, one entry per CDR3 protein. The sample gives about 810,000 distinct CDR3 sequences, approximately 13% of which show up once; under 2% is in the top ten. This specimen belongs to a study of identical twins. Study-wide results and caveats: Out-of-frame alpha sequences common to twins exhibited an excess of low generation probability. Cord blood beta clonotypes that were abundant carried fewer insertions, and memory repertoires showed no such trend.

These data also formed part of another study, on yellow fever vaccine responses in identical twins.

The source is a woman aged 18-29 years in good health. The specimen was PBMCs.

Written as DNA, the CDR3 is TGTGCCATCACTGGGGCACACAATGAGCAGTTCTTC. Translation: CAITGAHNEQFF. The chain is built from TRBV10-3 and TRBJ2-1; possible D gene TRBD1, 5 bases. The CDR3 sequence is 12 residues long. V lost 7 bases and J 5 bases, leaving 9 bases between the germline ends. Germline CDR1 and CDR2: ENHRY and SYGVKD.